These 20 T cell receptor beta chains were all obtained from the same sample, sequenced in a study of blood T cells in healthy people across ages. A sample-barcoded 5' primer and a J-beta primer mix were used in a second PCR of about 7 to 12 cycles. TCRdb processed the 5' RACE reads anew with MiXCR; each CDR3 protein has one entry. The repertoire holds about 930,000 distinct CDR3 sequences, with 29% as singletons. In addition, the sample was reused for a study of T cells of mothers and their children.

The sequenced sample was blood. These receptors were collected from a woman aged 40 to 55 in good health.

This clonotype was observed once. A read error may be the cause here, since a much bigger clone is one base away. The chain carries TRBV7-3 and TRBJ2-1; TRBD1 matches at 7 bases. The germline V gene has CDR1 SGHTA and CDR2 FQGTGA. The CDR3 loop spans 15 amino acids. In DNA form, the CDR3 reads TGTACCAGCAGCTTACAGGGGAAGGTTTACAATGAGCAGTTCTTC. This translates into CTSSLQGKVYNEQFF.

The rearrangement joins TRBV12-3 or TRBV12-4 to TRBJ1-1; D might be TRBD1 (5 bases). The CDR3 has 14 residues. The V and J ends lost 10 bases and 1 base respectively, with 16 bases between them. CDR3 in DNA: TGTGCCAACCGACCGGGGCTAGAGAACACTGAAGCTTTCTTT. Residues: CANRPGLENTEAFF.

This chain connects TRBV14 to TRBJ1-1, with TRBD1 matching over 7 bases. Germline lookup yields CDR1 SGHDN and CDR2 FVKESK. The CDR3 is 15 amino acids. V shed 4 bases, J shed 11 bases, and the junction held 16 bases outside the gene matches. The CDR3 spells CASSRRDRDSGRAFF. The CDR3 DNA reads as TGTGCCAGCAGCCGCCGGGACAGAGATTCGGGGAGGGCTTTCTTT.

This clonotype was observed many times. J is TRBJ1-5 and V is TRBV28; no firm D call. Trimming stripped 6 bases from V and 0 bases from J, with 6 bases between. CDR1 and CDR2 (germline): MDHEN, SYDVKM. The CDR3 spans 13 residues. CDR3 protein: CASRGISNQPQHF. In DNA, the CDR3 is TGTGCCAGCAGGGGCATTAGCAATCAGCCCCAGCATTTT. Based on the CDR3 plus reference TRBV28 and TRBJ1-5, the full variable domain is DVKVTQSSRYLVKRTGEKVFLECVQDMDHENMFWYRQDPGLGLRLIYFSYDVKMKEKGDIPEGYSVSREKKERFSLILESASTNQTSMYLCASRGISNQPQHFGDGTRLSIL.

This clonotype was counted many times. The V gene is TRBV3-1, the J gene TRBJ2-5; the D gene is possibly TRBD2 (5 bases). V lost 8 bases and J 1 base, leaving 14 bases between the germline ends. The CDR3 is 14 amino acids. CDR1 LGHDT and CDR2 YNNKEL come from the germline V gene (reference sequence). The CDR3 DNA reads as TGTGCCAGCGGGAGAAGCGGAGCCCAAGAGACCCAGTACTTC. Its translation: CASGRSGAQETQYF.

The gene calls are TRBV28 and TRBJ1-6; D is undetermined. Germline lookup yields CDR1 MDHEN and CDR2 SYDVKM. This CDR3 has 14 amino acids. Trimming pared 7 bases from V and 9 bases from J, leaving 16 bases between. The CDR3 reads CASNVRGLGSPLHF. CDR3 DNA: TGTGCCAGCAACGTCAGAGGGCTCGGTTCACCCCTCCACTTT.

The J gene is TRBJ2-2, the V gene TRBV7-2; 11 bases align to TRBD1. The V gene's germline CDR1 is SGHTA and CDR2 FQGNSA. This CDR3 has 16 residues. J gave up 5 bases and V 4 bases, and 6 bases lay outside the gene matches. The CDR3 region is CASSSDRGRWTGELFF. In nucleotides, the CDR3 is TGTGCCAGCAGCTCGGACAGGGGGCGATGGACCGGGGAGCTGTTTTTT.

The genes are TRBV6-6 and TRBJ2-1; D might be TRBD2 (5 bases). Germline V lookup: CDR1 MNHNY, CDR2 SVGAGI (reference sequence). V was trimmed by 5 bases and J by 9 bases, leaving 14 bases between them. The CDR3 loop spans 13 amino acids. CDR3 in amino acids: CASSRETAGEQFF. In DNA, the CDR3 is TGTGCCAGCAGTCGTGAGACCGCGGGTGAGCAGTTCTTC.

This clonotype was counted a few times. The genes are TRBV20-1 and TRBJ1-4; D perhaps matches TRBD1 (5 bases). The CDR3 consists of 13 residues. Trimming removed 1 base from V and 8 bases from J, with 11 bases in between. Germline assignment: CDR1 DFQATT and CDR2 SNEGSKA (reference sequence). The CDR3 nucleotides are TGCAGTGCTAGAGTGGCGCCAGGGGAAAAACTGTTTTTT. Amino acid sequence: CSARVAPGEKLFF.

Many counts were recorded for this clonotype. The J gene is TRBJ2-1, the V gene TRBV5-6, with no clear D. CDR3 size: 14 residues. V lost 0 bases to trimming and J lost 6 bases, with 10 bases between them. Germline V gives CDR1 SGHDT, CDR2 YYEEEE. CDR3 DNA: TGTGCCAGCAGCTTGGCAGGAGAAACCAATGAGCAGTTCTTC. Protein: CASSLAGETNEQFF.

As concerns this clonotype: An end of the junction differs from the germline gene, which may be a read error. The chain has TRBV3-1 and TRBJ2-2, with a weak D call TRBD2 (5 bases). This CDR3 has 14 residues. Germline assignment: CDR1 LGHDT and CDR2 YNNKEL (reference sequence). The CDR3 region is CASRRRAYTGERFF. The CDR3 nucleotides read TGTGCCAGCAGACGGCGGGCTTACACCGGGGAGCGGTTTTTT.

A few counts support this clonotype. This rearrangement joins TRBV7-2 to TRBJ2-3, with D tentatively TRBD2 (5 bases). Germline V gene lookup returns CDR1 SGHTA and CDR2 FQGNSA. CDR3 length: 16 amino acids. V lost 1 base and J 2 bases, leaving 13 bases between the germline ends. The CDR3 loop is CASSLVLGSPTDTQYF. The CDR3 nucleotides are TGTGCCAGCAGCTTAGTACTGGGGAGTCCCACAGATACGCAGTATTTT.

The V and J genes are TRBV29-1 and TRBJ1-1; the D gene is possibly TRBD1 (5 bases). Germline V lookup: CDR1 SQVTM, CDR2 ANQGSEA. Trimming shortened V by 7 bases and J by 6 bases, and 15 bases separated the two germline ends. This CDR3 region has 12 residues. The DNA of the CDR3 is TGCAGCGCTCTGGACACTAATCCTGAAGCTTTCTTT. Translation: CSALDTNPEAFF.

This clonotype occurred many times. This chain connects TRBV5-1 to TRBJ2-7; D possibly matches TRBD1 or TRBD2 (5 bases each). CDR1 SGHRS and CDR2 YFSETQ come from the germline V gene. This CDR3 has 12 residues. Between the trimmed V and J ends, which lost 4 bases and 10 bases, there was a span of 15 bases. The DNA of the CDR3 is TGCGCCAGCAGCCCCGTGGGGGTTATACAGTACTTC. Translation: CASSPVGVIQYF.

This chain joins TRBV20-1 and TRBJ2-7; D not certain. The CDR3 extends over 13 amino acids. Germline assignment: CDR1 DFQATT and CDR2 SNEGSKA (reference sequence). Trimming cost V 1 base and J 6 bases, with 13 bases left between them. For the CDR3, the DNA is TGCAGTGCTAGAGCGGTGGGTTTGGGCGAGCAGTACTTC. Translating gives CSARAVGLGEQYF.

In this sample, this clonotype turned up many times. This chain connects TRBV20-1 to TRBJ2-7; TRBD1 is a possible D gene (6 bases). V shed 0 bases and J shed 3 bases, with 12 bases lying between them. The germline gives CDR1 DFQATT, CDR2 SNEGSKA (reference sequence). This CDR3 has 14 amino acids. Here the CDR3 reads CSARDTGSYYEQYF. In DNA form, the CDR3 reads TGCAGTGCTAGAGATACAGGGTCCTACTACGAGCAGTACTTC.

CDR3 region: CASSLAGARGGYTF. Here the CDR3 DNA reads TGTGCCAGCAGTTTAGCGGGGGCGCGGGGCGGCTACACCTTC. V and J are TRBV28 and TRBJ1-2; D is perhaps TRBD1 (6 bases). The CDR3 loop spans 14 amino acids. Looked up from germline, CDR1 is MDHEN and CDR2 is SYDVKM. The ends were cut back, 2 bases at V and 8 bases at J, with 15 bases in the middle.

This clonotype was counted only a few times. A junction end diverges from the germline sequence, so it may reflect a read error. The chain carries TRBV11-1 and TRBJ2-1; maybe TRBD1 (6 bases). The CDR3 runs 18 residues. Germline CDR1 reads SGHAT; CDR2 reads FQDESV (reference sequence). The CDR3 nucleotides are TGTACCAGCAGCCCAACTACAGGGAGAGGCAGGGGCTACAATGAGCAGTTCTTC. Protein product: CTSSPTTGRGRGYNEQFF.

This clonotype has a count of ten or more. The chain links TRBV20-1 to TRBJ1-2, with D tentatively TRBD1 (5 bases). Trimming removed 2 bases from V and 2 bases from J, with 12 bases in between. This CDR3 comprises 14 residues. Germline assignment: CDR1 DFQATT and CDR2 SNEGSKA (reference sequence). Here the CDR3 DNA reads TGCAGTGCTAGAAGAGGGACCCTCAACTATGGCTACACCTTC. Protein: CSARRGTLNYGYTF.

For this clonotype: An end of the junction does not agree with germline; a read error may underlie this. The genes are TRBV7-3 and TRBJ2-1, with 10 bases aligning to TRBD2. The CDR3 has 18 amino acids. CDR1 and CDR2 from the germline V gene are SGHTA and FQGTGA. The CDR3 nucleotides read TGCGCCAGCAGCTTAGCCCCTAGCGGGGGTCGTACATACTATGAGCAGTTCTTC. Translation gives CASSLAPSGGRTYYEQFF.